The text below deals with one T cell receptor (beta chain). It has no known antigen specificity. No quality values exist for individual bases; no much larger clone is one base distant. Library construction relied on the immunoSEQ multiplex PCR assay. To provide template for TCR sequencing, every sample had RNA extracted and reverse transcribed into cDNA. First-strand cDNA was synthesized with SuperScript III using a 2:1 mix of oligo-dT and random hexamers. A synthetic immune receptor repertoire was used to measure amplification bias, and any remaining bias was corrected computationally. Concerning the study's data processing: Raw reads were preprocessed to remove errors, and CDR3 was defined according to IMGT conventions as the region from the conserved cysteine to phenylalanine. Clonality was computed by normalizing Shannon entropy by log2 of the number of productive unique TCRs and subtracting the result from 1. Whether scalp clones were CD4 or CD8 was inferred by matching scalp TCRbeta sequences against CD4 and CD8 repertoires sorted from blood. In TCRdb, the immuneACCESS table is reduced to in-frame sequences with V and J assigned. These tables do not hold every clone; where another copy was compared, an unresolved V gene accounts for under half, and the others remain unexplained. That table furnishes V, J and clone size, whereas the DNA furnished D and trimming. Across this sample there are more than 200,000 clones, with 65% to 70% seen only once. The leading ten clones occupy 1% to 1.5% of the sample.

Interpreted using the paper, the time point label stands for: baseline before oral tofacitinib. Lesional scalp punch biopsies and peripheral blood were collected from alopecia areata patients. PBMCs were isolated by density centrifugation and stained for CD3, CD4 and CD8, and CD4+ and CD8+ T cells were sorted on a FACSAria. The data were taken from a study of CD8+ T cells in alopecia areata (dated by TCRdb to 2016 to 2018). General notes on the study: The treated patients, all with moderate-to-severe alopecia areata, were enrolled in an open-label pilot trial of oral tofacitinib given at 5 to 10 mg twice daily. Scalp clonality was compared across normal scalp (n=4), patchy alopecia areata scalp (n=8), and alopecia totalis/universalis scalp (n=8). Tofacitinib-treated patients had biopsies at baseline and at 4 and 24 weeks of treatment, with a later scalp biopsy in several patients. In both human patients and the C3H/HeJ mouse model, the study applied high-throughput TCRbeta sequencing to look at T cell clonal expansion in alopecia areata. Tofacitinib was given for 6 to 18 months, followed by 6 months of follow-up off drug to assess delayed response and recurrence. TCRbeta CDR3 regions were amplified by immunoSEQ multiplex PCR using 35 Vbeta forward and 13 Jbeta reverse primers. In humans, TCRbeta sequencing was performed on scalp tissue and on sorted CD4+ and CD8+ peripheral blood T cells from healthy controls and from patients with patchy or totalis/universalis alopecia areata. RNA was obtained with the PAXgene miRNA kit for fixed scalp, the miRNeasy kit for PBMCs, and the RNeasy kit for mouse skin. Study-wide conclusions, independent of this receptor: Scalp TCR repertoire analysis is complicated because resident alphabeta T cells in normal human skin are also sequenced, whereas mouse skin is dominated by gammadelta T cells. Lesional scalp, especially in alopecia totalis/universalis, showed higher clonality and more expanded CD8+ clones than normal scalp, suggesting antigenic drive. Shared TCR sequences between patients were less evident than in mice, which may be partly attributable to HLA diversity in the patient population.

Including the terminal cysteine and phenylalanine, the CDR3 comprises 14 residues. Only the CDR3 DNA is retained, 42 bases long and in frame from the first base. The source was CD4+ T cells sorted from blood, collected at week 0. Rearrangement joined TRBV21-1 to TRBJ1-6; the D call in the table, TRBD1, was not verified against the DNA. TRBV21-1 is designated a pseudogene. This receptor was taken from a human donor with alopecia areata. The DNA sequence is given as TGTGCCAGCAGCCGCCAAGGGGGCGATTCACCCCTCCACTTT. This gives the protein CASSRQGGDSPLHF.